Presented here are 15 T cell receptor beta chains from one specimen sequenced in a study of T-cell reconstitution after alpha-beta-depleted transplantation in children. For TCRbeta, the library was prepared with unique molecular identifiers. TCRdb passed the PCR reads through MiXCR, listing each CDR3 protein once. The table has around 440,000 distinct CDR3 sequences, around 16% seen once. The material was PBMCs, mostly from graft donor cells, obtained 360 days after TCRalphabeta/CD19-depleted stem cell transplant. The origin of the receptors is a boy in the first two years of life who had a stem cell transplant for Wiskott-Aldrich syndrome, so the T cells may come from the graft donor.

This clonotype was seen only a few times. The chain has TRBV20-1 and TRBJ2-1, with 7 bases aligning to TRBD2. The germline V gene encodes CDR1 DFQATT and CDR2 SNEGSKA (reference sequence). V trimming: 3 bases; J trimming: 5 bases; junction bases outside the gene matches: 25. This CDR3 region has 20 residues. The CDR3 coding sequence is TGCAGTGCTAGGACCCTTGACCTTGCCCGGAAGGGGCTAGCGGACAATGAGCAGTTCTTC. Residues: CSARTLDLARKGLADNEQFF.

This clonotype has more than one count but fewer than ten. The rearrangement links TRBV3-1 to TRBJ1-5; D unclear. CDR3 length: 14 amino acids. V was pared by 5 bases and J by 3 bases, with 11 bases between. Germline V CDR1 and CDR2: LGHDT, YNNKEL (reference sequence). The CDR3 is CASSLLRYNQPQHF. The CDR3 DNA reads TGTGCCAGCAGCTTGCTCCGGTACAATCAGCCCCAGCATTTT.

The chain links TRBV11-3 to TRBJ2-1; no firm D call. V was clipped by 5 bases and J by 6 bases, with 8 bases between them. The CDR3 extends over 12 amino acids. The germline CDR1 and CDR2 sequences are SGHNT and YENEEA. The chain's CDR3 is CASSHSPNEQFF. CDR3 DNA: TGTGCCAGCAGCCACAGCCCCAATGAGCAGTTCTTC.

In regard to this clonotype: The junction does not match germline at one end; this may be a read error. CDR3 nucleotide sequence: TGTGCCAGCAGTAATGGACACCCGCTCTTC. This encodes CASSNGHPLF. V usage is TRBV6-2 or TRBV6-3 and J usage is TRBJ2-1, with D perhaps TRBD1 (5 bases). CDR3 length equals 10 residues. CDR1 is MNHEY, CDR2 SVGEGT, per germline.

This clonotype was seen ten or more times. The chain couples TRBV12-3 or TRBV12-4 to TRBJ2-1, with no clear D. This CDR3 contains 15 residues. The germline V and J ends were trimmed by 8 bases and 6 bases, with 20 bases remaining between them. CDR3 bases: TGTGCCAGCGGTAAGAGACTTAGCTACGGCAATGAGCAGTTCTTC. Amino acids: CASGKRLSYGNEQFF.

The chain uses TRBV5-1 and TRBJ2-7, with 7 bases aligning to TRBD1. The CDR3 spans 13 residues. Germline V CDR1 and CDR2: SGHRS, YFSETQ. J gave up 0 bases and V 6 bases, and 3 bases lay outside the gene matches. Written as DNA, the CDR3 is TGCGCCAGCACCGGGACAGTCTCCTACGAGCAGTACTTC. Residues: CASTGTVSYEQYF.

This clonotype has a handful of counts. This chain connects TRBV5-4 to TRBJ1-2; unclear D gene. V lost 4 bases, J lost 4 bases, and 11 bases lay in between. Germline V gene sequence: CDR1 SGHNT, CDR2 YYREEE (reference sequence). CDR3 length: 13 residues. The CDR3 here is CASSPKDGYGYTF. The CDR3 DNA follows: TGTGCCAGCAGCCCGAAGGACGGCTATGGCTACACCTTC.

The chain uses TRBV18 and TRBJ2-1, with 7 bases identical to TRBD2. This CDR3 region has 16 residues. Trimming took 5 bases from V and 3 from J; bases not matched to a gene: 10. The germline gives CDR1 KGHSH, CDR2 LQKENI. The CDR3 DNA is TGTGCCAGCTCAGGCTACGGAGGGAGGGACTACAATGAGCAGTTCTTC. It specifies CASSGYGGRDYNEQFF.

The chain uses TRBV12-3 or TRBV12-4 and TRBJ1-4; D perhaps matches TRBD1 (5 bases). The CDR3 contains 16 residues. With 2 bases removed from V and 8 bases from J, the gap between germline ends came to 18 bases. CDR3 bases: TGTGCCAGCAGTTTAAGGGGTTGGGCCTTGGAAGAAAAACTGTTTTTT. Translation gives CASSLRGWALEEKLFF.

This clonotype was detected a few times. V and J are TRBV6-1 and TRBJ2-5; possibly TRBD1 or TRBD2 for D (5 bases each). V was pared by 6 bases and J by 5 bases, with 16 bases between. The germline CDR1 and CDR2 sequences are MNHNS and SASEGT. The CDR3 is made up of 14 amino acids. The CDR3 sequence: CASSRGLGVETQYF. The CDR3 DNA sequence: TGTGCCAGCAGCCGTGGATTGGGGGTTGAGACCCAGTACTTC.

The chain recombines TRBV7-6 with TRBJ2-2; D is uncertain. Per the germline V gene, CDR1 is SGHVS and CDR2 is FNYEAQ. The CDR3 extends over 14 amino acids. Trimming removed 0 bases at V and 6 bases at J, with 8 bases between. The CDR3 spells CASSLAGSSGELFF. CDR3 in DNA: TGTGCCAGCAGCTTAGCGGGGTCGTCCGGGGAGCTGTTTTTT.

This chain uses TRBV4-1 with TRBJ1-6, with D hard to call. This CDR3 region has 16 residues. Germline V lookup: CDR1 MGHRA, CDR2 YSYEKL. V was clipped by 4 bases and J by 0 bases, with 10 bases between them. CDR3 DNA: TGCGCCAGCAGCCTCTTTTCGAGCTCCTATAATTCACCCCTCCACTTT. This gives the protein CASSLFSSSYNSPLHF.

This clonotype turned up a few times. The chain is built from TRBV7-8 and TRBJ2-5; D might be TRBD2 (5 bases). This CDR3 comprises 12 residues. Germline V gene sequence: CDR1 SGHVS, CDR2 FQNEAQ. V was shortened by 0 bases and J by 8 bases, with 7 bases between the two germline ends. The CDR3 here is CASSLADSTQYF. As DNA, the CDR3 is TGTGCCAGCAGCTTAGCGGACTCAACCCAGTACTTC.

The gene calls are TRBV13 and TRBJ2-1; D possibly corresponds to TRBD1 (5 bases). V was cut by 0 bases and J by 8 bases, with 11 bases left in between. This CDR3 is 14 amino acids long. Germline CDR1 and CDR2: PRHDT and FYEKMQ (reference sequence). The CDR3 nucleotides are TGTGCCAGCAGCTTAGGCCCCCAGGGCTATGAGCAGTTCTTC. Protein: CASSLGPQGYEQFF.

CDR3 region: CASSLIRASSYEQYF. The CDR3 DNA reads TGTGCCAGCAGCCTTATACGGGCGAGCTCCTACGAGCAGTACTTC. The V and J genes are TRBV7-9 and TRBJ2-7; no firm D call. Germline lookup yields CDR1 SEHNR and CDR2 FQNEAQ (reference sequence). Trimming took off 5 bases at V and 0 bases at J, with 14 bases between the two ends. The CDR3 contains 15 residues.